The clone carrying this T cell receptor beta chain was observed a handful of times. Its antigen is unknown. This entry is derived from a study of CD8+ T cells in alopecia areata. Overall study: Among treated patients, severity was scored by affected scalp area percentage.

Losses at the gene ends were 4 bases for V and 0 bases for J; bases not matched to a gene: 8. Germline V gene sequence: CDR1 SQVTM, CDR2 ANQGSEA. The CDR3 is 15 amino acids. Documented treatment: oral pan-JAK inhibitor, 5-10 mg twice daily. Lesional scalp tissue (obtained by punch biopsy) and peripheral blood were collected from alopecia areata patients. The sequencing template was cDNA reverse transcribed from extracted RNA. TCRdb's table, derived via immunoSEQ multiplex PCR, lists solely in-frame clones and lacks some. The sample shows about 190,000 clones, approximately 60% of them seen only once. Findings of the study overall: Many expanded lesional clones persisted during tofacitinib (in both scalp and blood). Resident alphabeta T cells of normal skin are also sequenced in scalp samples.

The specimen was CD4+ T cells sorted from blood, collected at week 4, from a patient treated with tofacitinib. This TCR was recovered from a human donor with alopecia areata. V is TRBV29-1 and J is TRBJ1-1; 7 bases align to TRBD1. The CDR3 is CSVGVSTGVNTEAFF. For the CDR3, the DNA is TGCAGCGTTGGGGTCTCAACAGGGGTGAACACTGAAGCTTTCTTT.